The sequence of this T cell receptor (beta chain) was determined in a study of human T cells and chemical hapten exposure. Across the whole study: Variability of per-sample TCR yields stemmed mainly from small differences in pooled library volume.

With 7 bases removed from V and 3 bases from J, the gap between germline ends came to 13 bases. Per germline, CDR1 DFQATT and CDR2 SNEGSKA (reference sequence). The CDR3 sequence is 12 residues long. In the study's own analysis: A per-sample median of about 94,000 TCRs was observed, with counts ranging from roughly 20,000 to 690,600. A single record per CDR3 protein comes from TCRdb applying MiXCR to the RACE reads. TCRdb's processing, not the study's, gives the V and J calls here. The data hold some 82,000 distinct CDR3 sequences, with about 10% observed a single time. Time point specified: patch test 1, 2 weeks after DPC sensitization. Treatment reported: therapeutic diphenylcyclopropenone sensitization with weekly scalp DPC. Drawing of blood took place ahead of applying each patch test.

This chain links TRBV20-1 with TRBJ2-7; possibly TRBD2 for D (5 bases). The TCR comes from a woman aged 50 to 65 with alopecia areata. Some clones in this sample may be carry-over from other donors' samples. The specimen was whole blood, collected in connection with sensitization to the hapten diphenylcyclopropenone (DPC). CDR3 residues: CSGTSRDYEQYF. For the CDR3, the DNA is TGCAGTGGCACCTCCCGGGACTACGAGCAGTACTTC.